These T cell receptor beta chains were read from a single sample in a study of T cell responses to AZD1222 COVID-19 vaccine. Sequencing used immunoSEQ multiplex PCR; TCRdb keeps in-frame clones, though not all of them. This sample has some 130,000 clones, with roughly 90% found just once. The input for sequencing was peripheral blood, taken on day 0 of AZD1222 vaccination. These TCRs come from an adult in good health. Both conserved end residues are part of each CDR3. The D gene is left open where the match is weak. Only part of the rows carry a size: once, few, many, or a class if the clone is expanded.

d_gene: TRBD2; abundance: .; j_gene: TRBJ2-1; v_gene: TRBV7-9; CDR3nt: TGTGCCAGCAGCCCGGGACTAGCGGGGGGGTTGTTCTTC; CDR3aa: CASSPGLAGGLFF
d_gene: .; abundance: few; j_gene: TRBJ1-3; v_gene: TRBV3-1/TRBV3-2; CDR3nt: TGTGCCAGCAGCCCTGGGGGGCCGGCTCTTTCGGGAAACACCATATATTTT; CDR3aa: CASSPGGPALSGNTIYF
d_gene: TRBD1; abundance: .; j_gene: TRBJ2-7; v_gene: TRBV12-3/TRBV12-4; CDR3nt: TGTGCCAGCAGTTTCTCAGGGGGCGAGCAGTACTTC; CDR3aa: CASSFSGGEQYF
d_gene: TRBD2; abundance: .; j_gene: TRBJ2-2; v_gene: TRBV7-2; CDR3nt: TGTGCCAGCAGCTTAGTTGGCGGGGGGTACACCGGGGAGCTGTTTTTT; CDR3aa: CASSLVGGGYTGELFF
d_gene: .; abundance: .; j_gene: TRBJ1-1; v_gene: TRBV19; CDR3nt: TGTGCCAGTAGTATAGATCAAATACGGGTTGGCACTGAAGCTTTCTTT; CDR3aa: CASSIDQIRVGTEAFF
d_gene: TRBD2; abundance: .; j_gene: TRBJ2-7; v_gene: TRBV7-9; CDR3nt: TGTGCCAGCAGCTCCATCGGGACTAGACGCTCCTACGAGCAGTACTTC; CDR3aa: CASSSIGTRRSYEQYF
d_gene: .; abundance: .; j_gene: TRBJ2-7; v_gene: TRBV5-1; CDR3nt: TGCGCCAGCAGCTTGGACCGGGGCAGGGACTCCGAGCAGTACTTC; CDR3aa: CASSLDRGRDSEQYF
d_gene: .; abundance: .; j_gene: TRBJ1-1; v_gene: TRBV6-2/TRBV6-3; CDR3nt: TGTGCCAGCAGCCTTTTGGGCCGGAACACTGAAGCTTTCTTT; CDR3aa: CASSLLGRNTEAFF
d_gene: TRBD2; abundance: .; j_gene: TRBJ2-2; v_gene: TRBV6-2/TRBV6-3; CDR3nt: TGTGCCAGCAGTTTGGGACTAGCGGCCGGGGAGCTGTTTTTT; CDR3aa: CASSLGLAAGELFF
d_gene: .; abundance: .; j_gene: TRBJ2-7; v_gene: TRBV15; CDR3nt: TGTGCCACCAGCTCCCAGGACAACATCTACGAGCAGTACTTC; CDR3aa: CATSSQDNIYEQYF
d_gene: .; abundance: once; j_gene: TRBJ1-2; v_gene: TRBV19; CDR3nt: TGTGCCAGTGGGACGGAGGGGATCCGCTATGGCTACACCTTC; CDR3aa: CASGTEGIRYGYTF
d_gene: .; abundance: .; j_gene: TRBJ1-3; v_gene: TRBV3-1/TRBV3-2; CDR3nt: TGTGCCAGCAGCCAAGATTGGCGGGGGAGCGGAAACACCATATATTTT; CDR3aa: CASSQDWRGSGNTIYF
d_gene: TRBD1; abundance: few; j_gene: TRBJ1-4; v_gene: TRBV10-3; CDR3nt: TGTGCCATCAGCGGGGGACAGGGGGCCGCTAATGAAAAACTGTTTTTT; CDR3aa: CAISGGQGAANEKLFF
d_gene: .; abundance: few; j_gene: TRBJ1-2; v_gene: TRBV28; CDR3nt: TGTGCCAGCAGTTTAGTGTCACAGCCTAACTATGGCTACACCTTC; CDR3aa: CASSLVSQPNYGYTF
d_gene: .; abundance: .; j_gene: TRBJ2-7; v_gene: TRBV20-1; CDR3nt: TGCAGTGCTGTGACAGGGAGGGAGCAGTACTTC; CDR3aa: CSAVTGREQYF
d_gene: .; abundance: .; j_gene: TRBJ2-7; v_gene: TRBV5-1; CDR3nt: TGCGCCAGCAGCTCGCCTTTGAGTGGCTCGGGGTTCAACGAGCAGTACTTC; CDR3aa: CASSSPLSGSGFNEQYF
d_gene: .; abundance: .; j_gene: TRBJ2-2; v_gene: TRBV5-1; CDR3nt: TGCGCCAGCACAACTCGGGGGATCACCGGGGAGCTGTTTTTT; CDR3aa: CASTTRGITGELFF
d_gene: .; abundance: .; j_gene: TRBJ2-1; v_gene: TRBV5-1; CDR3nt: TGCGCCAGCAGCTTGGGATTTGGGCCGGGTGAGCAGTTCTTC; CDR3aa: CASSLGFGPGEQFF
d_gene: .; abundance: .; j_gene: TRBJ1-2; v_gene: TRBV24-1; CDR3nt: TGTGCCACCAGTGACCTGGGATCCTATGGCTACACCTTC; CDR3aa: CATSDLGSYGYTF
d_gene: .; abundance: .; j_gene: TRBJ1-6; v_gene: TRBV7-2; CDR3nt: TGTGCCAGCAGCTTAGGGGGATACCCCCATCATAATTCACCCCTCCACTTT; CDR3aa: CASSLGGYPHHNSPLHF
d_gene: TRBD2; abundance: .; j_gene: TRBJ2-2; v_gene: TRBV7-6; CDR3nt: TGTGCCAGCAGCGGACGACTAGCGGGGGGGACGGGCCACACCGGGGAGCTGTTTTTT; CDR3aa: CASSGRLAGGTGHTGELFF
d_gene: .; abundance: .; j_gene: TRBJ1-1; v_gene: TRBV10-3; CDR3nt: TGTGCCATCAGCGGGGCTATGAACACTGAAGCTTTCTTT; CDR3aa: CAISGAMNTEAFF
d_gene: .; abundance: .; j_gene: TRBJ2-2; v_gene: TRBV10-3; CDR3nt: TGTGCCATGGCGACGGGACGTCCGAACACCGGGGAGCTGTTTTTT; CDR3aa: CAMATGRPNTGELFF
d_gene: TRBD1; abundance: .; j_gene: TRBJ2-7; v_gene: TRBV5-8; CDR3nt: TGTGCCAGCTGGCAGGGGGCGAGTTCCTACGAGCAGTACTTC; CDR3aa: CASWQGASSYEQYF
d_gene: TRBD1; abundance: .; j_gene: TRBJ1-6; v_gene: TRBV5-5; CDR3nt: TGTGCCAGCAGCTTAGGGACAGGGAGTTCACCCCTCCACTTT; CDR3aa: CASSLGTGSSPLHF
d_gene: .; abundance: .; j_gene: TRBJ1-4; v_gene: TRBV30; CDR3nt: TGTGCCTGGATCGGGAGACAGACTAATGAAAAACTGTTTTTT; CDR3aa: CAWIGRQTNEKLFF
d_gene: .; abundance: .; j_gene: TRBJ2-7; v_gene: TRBV6-5; CDR3nt: TGTGCCAGCCGACTCGACGGATCCTACGAGCAGTACTTC; CDR3aa: CASRLDGSYEQYF
d_gene: .; abundance: few; j_gene: TRBJ1-1; v_gene: TRBV2; CDR3nt: TGTGCCAGCAGTGCCTCGGCATGGGACACTGAAGCTTTCTTT; CDR3aa: CASSASAWDTEAFF
d_gene: TRBD1; abundance: .; j_gene: TRBJ1-1; v_gene: TRBV5-4; CDR3nt: TGTGCCAGCAGCCCGGGACAGGGACTTGAAGCTTTCTTT; CDR3aa: CASSPGQGLEAFF
d_gene: TRBD2; abundance: .; j_gene: TRBJ2-2; v_gene: TRBV5-1; CDR3nt: TGCGCCAGCACGGTGGAAGCGGGGGGTACCGGGGAGCTGTTTTTT; CDR3aa: CASTVEAGGTGELFF